The source of this T cell receptor (beta chain) is a study of T cell responses to AZD1222 COVID-19 vaccine. CDR1 is KGHSH and CDR2 is LQKENI in the germline V gene. This CDR3 comprises 13 residues. V lost 5 bases and J 1 base, leaving 6 bases between the germline ends. Sequencing was performed with immunoSEQ multiplex PCR; in TCRdb, only in-frame clones are kept and a portion is missing. The sample lists 100,000 or so clones, more than 75% seen once, with around a tenth in the top ten. Concerning this clone itself: This sample also contains other DNA sequences that code for the same CDR3.

The chain carries TRBV18 and TRBJ1-5; no firm D call. The TCR sequence derives from an adult in good health. The material was peripheral blood, obtained on day 0 of AZD1222 vaccination. CDR3 sequence reads: CASSLDSNQPQHF. The DNA of the CDR3 is TGTGCCAGCTCATTAGACAGCAATCAGCCCCAGCATTTT.